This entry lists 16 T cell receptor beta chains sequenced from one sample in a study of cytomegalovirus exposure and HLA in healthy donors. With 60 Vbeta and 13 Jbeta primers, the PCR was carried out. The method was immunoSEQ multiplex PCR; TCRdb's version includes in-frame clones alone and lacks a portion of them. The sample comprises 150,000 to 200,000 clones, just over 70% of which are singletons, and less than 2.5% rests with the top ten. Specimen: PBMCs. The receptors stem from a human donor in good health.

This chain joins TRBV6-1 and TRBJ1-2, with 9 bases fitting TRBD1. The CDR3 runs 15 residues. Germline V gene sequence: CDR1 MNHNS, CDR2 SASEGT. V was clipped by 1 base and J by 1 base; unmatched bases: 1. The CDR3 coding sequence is TGTGCCAGCAGTGAAGACAGGGGGCTTAACTATGGCTACACCTTC. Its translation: CASSEDRGLNYGYTF.

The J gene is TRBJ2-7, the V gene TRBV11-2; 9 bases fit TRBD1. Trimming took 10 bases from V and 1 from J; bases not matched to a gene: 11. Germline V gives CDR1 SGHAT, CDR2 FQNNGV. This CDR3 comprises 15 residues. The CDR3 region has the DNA TGTGCCACCTCTTACGGGACAGGGCCATCCTACGAGCAGTACTTC. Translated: CATSYGTGPSYEQYF.

The CDR3 nucleotides are TGTGCCAGCTCACTAGCGGGGGCCCCCTCTGGGGCCAACGTCCTGACTTTC. It codes for CASSLAGAPSGANVLTF. The V and J genes are TRBV18 and TRBJ2-6, with 9 bases fitting TRBD2. The trim removed 4 bases at V and 0 bases at J, leaving 4 bases unmatched. The CDR3 covers 17 residues. The V gene's germline CDR1 is KGHSH and CDR2 LQKENI.

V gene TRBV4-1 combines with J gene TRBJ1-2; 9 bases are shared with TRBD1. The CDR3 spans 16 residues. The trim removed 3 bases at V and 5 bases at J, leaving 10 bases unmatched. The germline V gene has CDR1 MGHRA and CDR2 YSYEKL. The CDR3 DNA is TGCGCCAGCAGCCAGGGAATACAGGGGGCGCAGTATGGCTACACCTTC. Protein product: CASSQGIQGAQYGYTF.

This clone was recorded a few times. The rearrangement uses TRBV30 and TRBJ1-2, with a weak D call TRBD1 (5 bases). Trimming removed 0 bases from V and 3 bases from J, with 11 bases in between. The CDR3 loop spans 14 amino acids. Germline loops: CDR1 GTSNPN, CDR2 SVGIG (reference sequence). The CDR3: CAWSVMGLDYGYTF. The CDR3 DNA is TGTGCCTGGAGTGTAATGGGACTCGACTATGGCTACACCTTC.

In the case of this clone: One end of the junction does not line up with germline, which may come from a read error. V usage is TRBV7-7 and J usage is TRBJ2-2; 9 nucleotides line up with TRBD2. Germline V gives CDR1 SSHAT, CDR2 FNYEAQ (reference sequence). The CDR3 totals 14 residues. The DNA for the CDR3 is TGTGCTAGCAGCTCGGGGACTAGCTTCCCGGAGCTGTTTTTT. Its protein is CASSSGTSFPELFF.

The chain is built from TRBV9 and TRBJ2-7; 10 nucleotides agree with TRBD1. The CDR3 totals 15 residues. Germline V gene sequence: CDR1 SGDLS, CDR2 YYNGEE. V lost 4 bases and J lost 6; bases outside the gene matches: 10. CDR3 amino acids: CASSITGTGDGEQYF. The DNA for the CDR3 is TGTGCCAGCAGCATAACCGGGACAGGGGATGGCGAGCAGTACTTC.

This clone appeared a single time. The CDR3 DNA follows: TGTGCCAGTAGTATCTTTGGAGGATCGGATAATCAGCCCCAGCATTTT. Protein sequence: CASSIFGGSDNQPQHF. The chain combines TRBV19 with TRBJ1-5; the D is unclear. The CDR3 loop spans 16 amino acids. Germline assignment: CDR1 LNHDA and CDR2 SQIVND (reference sequence). Trimming stripped 3 bases from V and 4 bases from J, with 16 bases between. Full variable domain (missing parts from reference TRBV19 and TRBJ1-5): DGGITQSPKYLFRKEGQNVTLSCEQNLNHDAMYWYRQDPGQGLRLIYYSQIVNDFQKGDIAEGYSVSREKKESFPLTVTSAQKNPTAFYLCASSIFGGSDNQPQHFGDGTRLSIL.

CDR3 loop: CASSGSDRISGANVLTF. The CDR3 DNA sequence: TGTGCCAGCAGTGGCTCGGACAGGATCTCTGGGGCCAACGTCCTGACTTTC. The genes are TRBV2 and TRBJ2-6, with 7 bases identical to TRBD1. The CDR3 has 17 amino acids. CDR1 is SNHLY, CDR2 FYNNEI, per germline. Germline trimming cut 4 bases from V and 0 bases from J; bases unmatched to any gene: 6.

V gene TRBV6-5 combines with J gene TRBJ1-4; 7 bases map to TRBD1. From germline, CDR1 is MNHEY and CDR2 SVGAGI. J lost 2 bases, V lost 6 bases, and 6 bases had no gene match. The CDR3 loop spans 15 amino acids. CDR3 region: CASRPDRATNEKLFF. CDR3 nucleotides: TGTGCCAGCAGACCCGACAGGGCCACTAATGAAAAACTGTTTTTT.

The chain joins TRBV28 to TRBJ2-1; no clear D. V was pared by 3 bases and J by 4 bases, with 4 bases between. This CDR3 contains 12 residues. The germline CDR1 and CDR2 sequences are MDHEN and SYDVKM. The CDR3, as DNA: TGTGCCAGCAGTTTCCCTTACAATGAGCAGTTCTTC. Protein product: CASSFPYNEQFF.

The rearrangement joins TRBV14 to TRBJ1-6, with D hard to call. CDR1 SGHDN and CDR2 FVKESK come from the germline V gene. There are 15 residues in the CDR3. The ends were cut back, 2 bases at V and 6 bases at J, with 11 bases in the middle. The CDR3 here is CASSQFASGNSPLHF. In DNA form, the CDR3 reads TGTGCCAGCAGCCAATTCGCTTCGGGTAATTCACCCCTCCACTTT. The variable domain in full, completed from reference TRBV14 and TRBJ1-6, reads EAGVTQFPSHSVIEKGQTVTLRCDPISGHDNLYWYRRVMGKEIKFLLHFVKESKQDESGMPNNRFLAERTGGTYSTLKVQPAELEDSGVYFCASSQFASGNSPLHFGNGTRLTVT.

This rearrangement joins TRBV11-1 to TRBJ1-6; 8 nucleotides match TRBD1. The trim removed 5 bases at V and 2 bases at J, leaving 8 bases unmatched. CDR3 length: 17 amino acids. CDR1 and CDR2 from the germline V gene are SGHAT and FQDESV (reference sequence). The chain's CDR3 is CASSPQTGVTYNSPLHF. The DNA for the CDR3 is TGTGCCAGCAGCCCTCAGACAGGGGTCACCTATAATTCACCCCTCCACTTT.

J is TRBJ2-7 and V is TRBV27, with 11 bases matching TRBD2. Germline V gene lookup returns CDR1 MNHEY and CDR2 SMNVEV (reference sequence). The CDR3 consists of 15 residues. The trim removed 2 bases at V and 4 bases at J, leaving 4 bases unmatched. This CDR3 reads CASSLTASGGYEQYF. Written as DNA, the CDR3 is TGTGCCAGCAGTTTAACGGCTAGCGGGGGGTACGAGCAGTACTTC.

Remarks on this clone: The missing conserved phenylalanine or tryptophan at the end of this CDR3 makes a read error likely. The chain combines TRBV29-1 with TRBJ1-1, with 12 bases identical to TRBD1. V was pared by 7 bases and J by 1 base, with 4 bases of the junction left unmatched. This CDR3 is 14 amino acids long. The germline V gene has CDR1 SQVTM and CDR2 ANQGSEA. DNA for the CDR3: TGCAGCGGCGGGACAGGGGGCTCGAACACTGAAGCTTTCGTT. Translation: CSGGTGGSNTEAFV.

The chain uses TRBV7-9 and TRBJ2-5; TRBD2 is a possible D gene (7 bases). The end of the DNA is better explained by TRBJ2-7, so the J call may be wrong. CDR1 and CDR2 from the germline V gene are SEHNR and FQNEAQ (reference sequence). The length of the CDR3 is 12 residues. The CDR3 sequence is CASMRGGYEQYF. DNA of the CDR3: TGTGCCAGCATGAGGGGGGGCTACGAGCAGTACTTC.